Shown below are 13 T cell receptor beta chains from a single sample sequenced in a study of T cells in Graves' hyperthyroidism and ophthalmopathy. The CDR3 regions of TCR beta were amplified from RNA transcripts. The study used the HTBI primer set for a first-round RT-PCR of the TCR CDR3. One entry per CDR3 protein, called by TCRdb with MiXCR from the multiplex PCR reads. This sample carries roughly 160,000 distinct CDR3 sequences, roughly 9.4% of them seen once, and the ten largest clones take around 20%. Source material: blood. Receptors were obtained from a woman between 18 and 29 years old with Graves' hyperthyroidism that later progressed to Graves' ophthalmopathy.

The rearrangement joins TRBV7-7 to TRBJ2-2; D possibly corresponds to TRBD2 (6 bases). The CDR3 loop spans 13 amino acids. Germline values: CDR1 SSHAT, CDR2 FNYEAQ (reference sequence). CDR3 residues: CASQTSEGGELFF. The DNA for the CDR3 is TGTGCTAGCCAGACTTCGGAGGGTGGGGAGCTGTTTTTT.

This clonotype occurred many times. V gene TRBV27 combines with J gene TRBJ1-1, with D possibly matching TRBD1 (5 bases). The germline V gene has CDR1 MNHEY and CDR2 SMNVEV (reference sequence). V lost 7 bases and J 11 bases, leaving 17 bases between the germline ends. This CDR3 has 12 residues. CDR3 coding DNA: TGTGCCAGCACCCCTAGGGAGGGGATGGCTTTCTTT. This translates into CASTPREGMAFF.

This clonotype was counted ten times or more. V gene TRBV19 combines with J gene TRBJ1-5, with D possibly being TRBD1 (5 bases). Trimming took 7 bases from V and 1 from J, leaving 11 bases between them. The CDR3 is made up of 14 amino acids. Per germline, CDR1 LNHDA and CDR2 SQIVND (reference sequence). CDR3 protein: CASIHGGSNQPQHF. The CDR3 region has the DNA TGTGCCAGTATCCATGGGGGAAGCAATCAGCCCCAGCATTTT. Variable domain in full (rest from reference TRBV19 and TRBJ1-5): DGGITQSPKYLFRKEGQNVTLSCEQNLNHDAMYWYRQDPGQGLRLIYYSQIVNDFQKGDIAEGYSVSREKKESFPLTVTSAQKNPTAFYLCASIHGGSNQPQHFGDGTRLSIL.

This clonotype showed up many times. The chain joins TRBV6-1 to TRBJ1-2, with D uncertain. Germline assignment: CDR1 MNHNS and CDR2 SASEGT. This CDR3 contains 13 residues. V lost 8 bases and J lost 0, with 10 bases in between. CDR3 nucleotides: TGTGCCAGCCGTCCCGTGGCTAACTATGGCTACACCTTC. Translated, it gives CASRPVANYGYTF.

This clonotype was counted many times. Written as DNA, the CDR3 is TGTGCCAGCAAAAGAGGGGGGACGGGGAACACTGAAGCTTTCTTT. Protein: CASKRGGTGNTEAFF. The V gene is TRBV2, the J gene TRBJ1-1; a weak D match, TRBD1 (6 bases). The germline gives CDR1 SNHLY, CDR2 FYNNEI. The V and J ends lost 7 bases and 1 base respectively, with 16 bases between them. The CDR3 is made up of 15 amino acids. Looking up the rest from reference TRBV2 and TRBJ1-1 gives the full variable domain: EPEVTQTPSHQVTQMGQEVILRCVPISNHLYFYWYRQILGQKVEFLVSFYNNEISEKSEIFDDQFSVERPDGSNFTLKIRSTKLEDSAMYFCASKRGGTGNTEAFFGQGTRLTVV.

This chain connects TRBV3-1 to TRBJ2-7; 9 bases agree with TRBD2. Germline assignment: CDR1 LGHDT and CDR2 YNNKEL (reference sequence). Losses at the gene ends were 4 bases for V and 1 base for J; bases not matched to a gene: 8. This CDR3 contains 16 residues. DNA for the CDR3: TGTGCCAGCAGCCGGTCGACTAGCGGAGCATCCTACGAGCAGTACTTC. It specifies CASSRSTSGASYEQYF.

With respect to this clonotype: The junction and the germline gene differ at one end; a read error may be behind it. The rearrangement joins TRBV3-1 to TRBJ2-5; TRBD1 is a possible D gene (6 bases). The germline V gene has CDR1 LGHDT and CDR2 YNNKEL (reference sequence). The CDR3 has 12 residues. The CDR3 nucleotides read TGTGCCAGCAGCCTCAAAACAGGGACCGTGGACTTC. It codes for CASSLKTGTVDF.

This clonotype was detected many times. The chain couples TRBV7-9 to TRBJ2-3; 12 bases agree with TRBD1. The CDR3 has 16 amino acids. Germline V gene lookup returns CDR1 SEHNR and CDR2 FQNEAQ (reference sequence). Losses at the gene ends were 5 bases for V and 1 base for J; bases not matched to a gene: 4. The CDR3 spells CASSQGTGGRTDTQYF. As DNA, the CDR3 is TGTGCCAGCAGCCAGGGGACAGGGGGCCGCACAGATACGCAGTATTTT.

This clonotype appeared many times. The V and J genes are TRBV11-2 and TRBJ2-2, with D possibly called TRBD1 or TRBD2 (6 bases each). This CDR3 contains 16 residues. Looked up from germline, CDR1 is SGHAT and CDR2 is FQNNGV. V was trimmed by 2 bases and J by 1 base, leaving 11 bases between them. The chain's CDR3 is CASSLRGAGNTGELFF. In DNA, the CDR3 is TGTGCCAGCAGCTTAAGGGGGGCCGGGAACACCGGGGAGCTGTTTTTT.

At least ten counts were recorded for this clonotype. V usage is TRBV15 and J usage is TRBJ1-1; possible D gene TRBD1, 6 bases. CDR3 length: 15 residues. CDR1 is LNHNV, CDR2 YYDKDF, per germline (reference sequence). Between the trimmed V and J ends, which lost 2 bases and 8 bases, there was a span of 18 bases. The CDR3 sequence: CATSRNTGPGVEAFF. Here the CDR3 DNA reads TGTGCCACCAGCAGAAACACAGGGCCTGGGGTGGAAGCTTTCTTT. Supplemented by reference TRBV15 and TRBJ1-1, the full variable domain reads DAMVIQNPRYQVTQFGKPVTLSCSQTLNHNVMYWYQQKSSQAPKLLFHYYDKDFNNEADTPDNFQSRRPNTSFCFLDIRSPGLGDTAMYLCATSRNTGPGVEAFFGQGTRLTVV.

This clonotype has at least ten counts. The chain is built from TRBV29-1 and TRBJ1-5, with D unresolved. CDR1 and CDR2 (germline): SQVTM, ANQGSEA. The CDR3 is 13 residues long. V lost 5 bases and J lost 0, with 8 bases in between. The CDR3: CSVSDRSNQPQHF. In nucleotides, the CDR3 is TGCAGCGTTTCGGACCGTAGCAATCAGCCCCAGCATTTT.

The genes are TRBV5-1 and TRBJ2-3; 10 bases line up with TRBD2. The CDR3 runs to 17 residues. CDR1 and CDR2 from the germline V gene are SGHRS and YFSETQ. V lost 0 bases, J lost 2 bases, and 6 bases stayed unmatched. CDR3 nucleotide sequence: TGCGCCAGCAGCTTGGAGCCCCTAGCGGGAGTCACAGATACGCAGTATTTT. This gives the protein CASSLEPLAGVTDTQYF.

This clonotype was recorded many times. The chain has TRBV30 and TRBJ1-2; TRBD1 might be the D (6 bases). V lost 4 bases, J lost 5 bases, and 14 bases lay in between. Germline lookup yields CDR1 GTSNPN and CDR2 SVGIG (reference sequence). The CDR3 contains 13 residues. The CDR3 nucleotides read TGTGCCTGGAACCGGGACAAATTTTATGGCTACACCTTC. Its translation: CAWNRDKFYGYTF.